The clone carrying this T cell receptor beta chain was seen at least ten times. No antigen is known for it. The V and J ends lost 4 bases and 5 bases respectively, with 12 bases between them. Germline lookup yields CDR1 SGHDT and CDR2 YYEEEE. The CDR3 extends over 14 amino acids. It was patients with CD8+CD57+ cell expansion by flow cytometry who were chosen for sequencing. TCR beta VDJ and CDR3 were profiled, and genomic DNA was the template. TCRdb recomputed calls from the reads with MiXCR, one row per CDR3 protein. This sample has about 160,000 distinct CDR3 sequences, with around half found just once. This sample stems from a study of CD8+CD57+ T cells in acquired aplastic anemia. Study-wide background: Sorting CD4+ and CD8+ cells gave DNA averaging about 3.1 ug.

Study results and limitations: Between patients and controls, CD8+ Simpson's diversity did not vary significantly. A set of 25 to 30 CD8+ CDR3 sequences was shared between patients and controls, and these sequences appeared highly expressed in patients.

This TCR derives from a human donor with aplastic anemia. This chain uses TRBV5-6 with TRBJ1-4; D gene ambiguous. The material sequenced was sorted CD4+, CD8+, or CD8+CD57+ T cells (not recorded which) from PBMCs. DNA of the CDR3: TGTGCCAGCAGCGAAACAGTATCCAATGAAAAACTGTTTTTT. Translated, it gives CASSETVSNEKLFF.